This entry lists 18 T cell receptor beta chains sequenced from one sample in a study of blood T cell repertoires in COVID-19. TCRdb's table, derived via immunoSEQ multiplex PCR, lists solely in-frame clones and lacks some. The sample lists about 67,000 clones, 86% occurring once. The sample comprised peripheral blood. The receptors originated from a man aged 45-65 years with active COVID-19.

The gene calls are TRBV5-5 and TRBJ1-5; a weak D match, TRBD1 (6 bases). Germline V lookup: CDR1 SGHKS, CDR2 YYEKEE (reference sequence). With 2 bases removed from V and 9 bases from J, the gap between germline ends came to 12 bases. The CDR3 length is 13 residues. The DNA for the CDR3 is TGTGCCAGCAGCTTACAGGGCCATTGGCCCCAGCATTTT. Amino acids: CASSLQGHWPQHF. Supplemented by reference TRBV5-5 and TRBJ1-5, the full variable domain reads DAGVTQSPTHLIKTRGQQVTLRCSPISGHKSVSWYQQVLGQGPQFIFQYYEKEERGRGNFPDRFSARQFPNYSSELNVNALLLGDSALYLCASSLQGHWPQHFGDGTRLSIL.

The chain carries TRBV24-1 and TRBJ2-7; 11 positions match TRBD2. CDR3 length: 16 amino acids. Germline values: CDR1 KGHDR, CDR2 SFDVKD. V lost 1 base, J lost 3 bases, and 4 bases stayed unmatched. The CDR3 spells CATSDFGTSGLYEQYF. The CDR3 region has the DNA TGTGCCACCAGTGATTTCGGGACTAGCGGTCTCTACGAGCAGTACTTC.

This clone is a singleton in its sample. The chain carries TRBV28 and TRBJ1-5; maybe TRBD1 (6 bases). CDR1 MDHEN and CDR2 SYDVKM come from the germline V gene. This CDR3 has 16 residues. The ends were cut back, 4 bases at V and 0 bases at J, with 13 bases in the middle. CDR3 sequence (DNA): TGTGCCAGCAGTTCCCCCCCAGGGGTTAGCAATCAGCCCCAGCATTTT. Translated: CASSSPPGVSNQPQHF.

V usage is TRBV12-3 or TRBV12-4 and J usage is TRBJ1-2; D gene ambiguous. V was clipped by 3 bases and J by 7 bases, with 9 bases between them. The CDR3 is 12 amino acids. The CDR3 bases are TGTGCCAGCAGTTTCGGGTCTGGTGGCTACACCTTC. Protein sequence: CASSFGSGGYTF.

The CDR3 DNA reads TGTGCCAGTTCCCAATGGACAGGGCACAATGAGCAGTTCTTC. Translating it yields CASSQWTGHNEQFF. J is TRBJ2-1 and V is TRBV19; 8 bases are shared with TRBD1. Trimming cost V 8 bases and J 5 bases; bases outside gene matches: 8. Germline CDR1 LNHDA, CDR2 SQIVND (reference sequence). This CDR3 is built from 14 residues. Combining the CDR3 with reference TRBV19 and TRBJ2-1 gives the whole variable domain DGGITQSPKYLFRKEGQNVTLSCEQNLNHDAMYWYRQDPGQGLRLIYYSQIVNDFQKGDIAEGYSVSREKKESFPLTVTSAQKNPTAFYLCASSQWTGHNEQFFGPGTRLTVL.

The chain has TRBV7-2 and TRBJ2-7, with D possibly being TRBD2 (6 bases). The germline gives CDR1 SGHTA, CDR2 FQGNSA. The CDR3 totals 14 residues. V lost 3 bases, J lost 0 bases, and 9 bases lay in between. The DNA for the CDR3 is TGTGCCAGCAGCTTCACCGGGGGCTCCTACGAGCAGTACTTC. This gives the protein CASSFTGGSYEQYF.

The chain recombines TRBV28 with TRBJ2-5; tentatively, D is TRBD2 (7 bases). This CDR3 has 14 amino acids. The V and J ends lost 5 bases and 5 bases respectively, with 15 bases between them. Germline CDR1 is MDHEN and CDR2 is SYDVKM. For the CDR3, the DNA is TGTGCCAGCAGTCAGACGGGGGGCATTGAGACCCAGTACTTC. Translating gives CASSQTGGIETQYF.

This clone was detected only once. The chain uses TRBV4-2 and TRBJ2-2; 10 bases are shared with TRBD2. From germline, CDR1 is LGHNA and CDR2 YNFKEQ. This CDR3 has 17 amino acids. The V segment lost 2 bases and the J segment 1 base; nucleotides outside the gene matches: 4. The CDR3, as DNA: TGTGCCAGCAGCCAACAAAGGACTAGCGGGAACACCGGGGAGCTGTTTTTT. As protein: CASSQQRTSGNTGELFF.

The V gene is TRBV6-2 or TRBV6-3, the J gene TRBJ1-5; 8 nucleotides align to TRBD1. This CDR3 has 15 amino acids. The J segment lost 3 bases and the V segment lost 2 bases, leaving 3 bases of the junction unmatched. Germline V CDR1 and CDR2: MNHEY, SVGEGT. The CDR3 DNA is TGTGCCAGCAGTTACCAGGACAGGGACAATCAGCCCCAGCATTTT. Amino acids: CASSYQDRDNQPQHF.

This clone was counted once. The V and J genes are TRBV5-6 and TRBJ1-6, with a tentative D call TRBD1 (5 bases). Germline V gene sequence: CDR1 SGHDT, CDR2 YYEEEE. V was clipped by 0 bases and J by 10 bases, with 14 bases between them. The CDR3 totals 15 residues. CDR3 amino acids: CASSLVAERGSPLHF. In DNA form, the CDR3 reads TGTGCCAGCAGCTTGGTGGCAGAAAGGGGCTCACCCCTCCACTTT.

CDR3 nucleotides: TGTGCCAGCAGTTACACCGACAGGGCAGTCGGCTACACCTTC. As protein: CASSYTDRAVGYTF. This chain uses TRBV6-2 or TRBV6-3 with TRBJ1-2, with 7 bases fitting TRBD1. This CDR3 has 14 residues. J lost 8 bases, V lost 2 bases, and 8 bases had no gene match. Germline-derived CDR1 and CDR2 are MNHEY and SVGEGT.

CDR3 in DNA: TGTGCCAGCAGCCAGGGACTTACAGATACGCAGTATTTT. It encodes CASSQGLTDTQYF. V is TRBV11-3 and J is TRBJ2-3, with a tentative D call TRBD2 (6 bases). V was shortened by 5 bases and J by 3 bases, with 9 bases between the two germline ends. Germline-derived CDR1 and CDR2 are SGHNT and YENEEA. CDR3 length: 13 residues.

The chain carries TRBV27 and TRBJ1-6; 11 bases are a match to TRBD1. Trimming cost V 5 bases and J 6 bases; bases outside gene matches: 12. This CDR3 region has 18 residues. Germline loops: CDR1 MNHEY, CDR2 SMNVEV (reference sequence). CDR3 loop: CASSLIWAGTGGNSPLHF. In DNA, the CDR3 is TGTGCCAGCAGTCTAATTTGGGCCGGGACAGGGGGTAATTCACCCCTCCACTTT.

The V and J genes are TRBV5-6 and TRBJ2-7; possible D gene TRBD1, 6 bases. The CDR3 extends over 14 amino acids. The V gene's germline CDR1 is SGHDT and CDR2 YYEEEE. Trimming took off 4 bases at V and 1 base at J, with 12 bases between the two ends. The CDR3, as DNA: TGTGCCAGCAGCCCACGGGACACGTCCTACGAGCAGTACTTC. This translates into CASSPRDTSYEQYF.

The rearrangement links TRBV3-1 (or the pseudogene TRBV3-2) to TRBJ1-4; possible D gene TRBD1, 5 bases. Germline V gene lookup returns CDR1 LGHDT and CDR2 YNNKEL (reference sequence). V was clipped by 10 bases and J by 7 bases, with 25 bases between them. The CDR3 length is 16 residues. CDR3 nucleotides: TGTGCCACTGGGGACCGCTCGGGACTTTCGAGTGAAAAACTGTTTTTT. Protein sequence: CATGDRSGLSSEKLFF.

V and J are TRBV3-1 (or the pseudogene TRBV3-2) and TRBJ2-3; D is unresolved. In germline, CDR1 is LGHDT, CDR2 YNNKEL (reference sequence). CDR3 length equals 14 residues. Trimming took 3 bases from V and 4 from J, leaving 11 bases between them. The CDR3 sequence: CASSHQPGADTQYF. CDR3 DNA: TGTGCCAGCAGCCATCAACCCGGTGCAGATACGCAGTATTTT.

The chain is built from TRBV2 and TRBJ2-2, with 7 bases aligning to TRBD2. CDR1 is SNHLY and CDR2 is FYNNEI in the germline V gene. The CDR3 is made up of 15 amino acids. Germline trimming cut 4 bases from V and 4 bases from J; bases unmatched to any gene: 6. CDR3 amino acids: CASSVREWGTGELFF. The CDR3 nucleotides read TGTGCCAGCAGTGTGCGGGAGTGGGGCACCGGGGAGCTGTTTTTT.

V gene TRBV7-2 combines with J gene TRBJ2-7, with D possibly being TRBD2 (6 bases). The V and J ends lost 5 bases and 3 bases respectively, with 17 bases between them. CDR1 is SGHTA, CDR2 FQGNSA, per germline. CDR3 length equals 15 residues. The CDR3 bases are TGTGCCAGCAGCGAAGGCCCGGGACTCCGCTACGAGCAGTACTTC. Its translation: CASSEGPGLRYEQYF.